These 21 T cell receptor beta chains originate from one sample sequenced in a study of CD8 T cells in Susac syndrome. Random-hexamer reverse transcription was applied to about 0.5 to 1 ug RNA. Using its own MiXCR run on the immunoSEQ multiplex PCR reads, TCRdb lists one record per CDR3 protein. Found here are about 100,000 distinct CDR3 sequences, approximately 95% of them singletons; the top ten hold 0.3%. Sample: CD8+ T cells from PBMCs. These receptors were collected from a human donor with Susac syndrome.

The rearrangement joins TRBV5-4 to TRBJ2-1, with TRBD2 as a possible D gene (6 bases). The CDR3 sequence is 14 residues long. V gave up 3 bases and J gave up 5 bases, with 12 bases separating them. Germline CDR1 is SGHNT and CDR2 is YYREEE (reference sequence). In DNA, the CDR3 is TGTGCCAGCAGCTGGCGGGACCGTAACAATGAGCAGTTCTTC. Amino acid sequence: CASSWRDRNNEQFF.

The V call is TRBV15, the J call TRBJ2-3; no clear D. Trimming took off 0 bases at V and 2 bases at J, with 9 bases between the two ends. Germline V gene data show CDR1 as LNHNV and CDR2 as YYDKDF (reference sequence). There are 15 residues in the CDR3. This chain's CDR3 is CATSRELIPTDTQYF. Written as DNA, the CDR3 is TGTGCCACCAGCAGAGAGTTAATACCCACAGATACGCAGTATTTT.

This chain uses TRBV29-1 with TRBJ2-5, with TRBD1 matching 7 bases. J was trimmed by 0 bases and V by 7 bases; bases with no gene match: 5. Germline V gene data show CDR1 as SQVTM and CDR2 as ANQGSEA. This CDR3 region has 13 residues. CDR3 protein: CSAGTANQETQYF. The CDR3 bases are TGCAGCGCCGGGACAGCCAACCAAGAGACCCAGTACTTC.

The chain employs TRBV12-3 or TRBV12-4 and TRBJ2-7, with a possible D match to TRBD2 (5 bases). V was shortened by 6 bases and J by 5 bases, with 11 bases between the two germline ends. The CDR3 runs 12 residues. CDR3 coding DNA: TGTGCCAGCAGCCCGGAGGTGAACGAGCAGTACTTC. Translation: CASSPEVNEQYF.

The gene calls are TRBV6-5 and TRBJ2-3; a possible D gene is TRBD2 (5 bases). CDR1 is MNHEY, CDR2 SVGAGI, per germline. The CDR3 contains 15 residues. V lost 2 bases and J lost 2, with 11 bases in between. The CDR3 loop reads CASSYTLTNTDTQYF. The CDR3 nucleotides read TGTGCCAGCAGTTACACCTTGACTAACACAGATACGCAGTATTTT.

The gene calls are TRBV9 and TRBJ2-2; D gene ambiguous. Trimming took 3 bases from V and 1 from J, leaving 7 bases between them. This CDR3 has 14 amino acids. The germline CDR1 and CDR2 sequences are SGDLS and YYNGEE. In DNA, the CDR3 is TGTGCCAGCAGCGGAAACGGGAACACCGGGGAGCTGTTTTTT. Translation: CASSGNGNTGELFF.

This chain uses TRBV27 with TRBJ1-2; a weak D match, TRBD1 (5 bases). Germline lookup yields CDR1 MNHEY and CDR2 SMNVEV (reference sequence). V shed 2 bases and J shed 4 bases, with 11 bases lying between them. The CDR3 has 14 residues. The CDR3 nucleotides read TGTGCCAGCAGTTTAAGGGGCTCGATCTATGGCTACACCTTC. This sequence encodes CASSLRGSIYGYTF.

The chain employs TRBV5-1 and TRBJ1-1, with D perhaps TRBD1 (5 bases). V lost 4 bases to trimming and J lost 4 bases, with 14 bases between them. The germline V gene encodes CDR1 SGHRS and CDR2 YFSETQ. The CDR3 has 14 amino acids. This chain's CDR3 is CASSTGTAGTEAFF. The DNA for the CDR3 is TGCGCCAGCAGCACCGGGACTGCGGGCACTGAAGCTTTCTTT.

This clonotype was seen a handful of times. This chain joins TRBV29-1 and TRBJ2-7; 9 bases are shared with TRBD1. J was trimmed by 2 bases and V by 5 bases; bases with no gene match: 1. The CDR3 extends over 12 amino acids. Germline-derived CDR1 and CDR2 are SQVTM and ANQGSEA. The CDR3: CSVNRGPYEQYF. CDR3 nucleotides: TGCAGCGTTAACAGGGGGCCCTACGAGCAGTACTTC.

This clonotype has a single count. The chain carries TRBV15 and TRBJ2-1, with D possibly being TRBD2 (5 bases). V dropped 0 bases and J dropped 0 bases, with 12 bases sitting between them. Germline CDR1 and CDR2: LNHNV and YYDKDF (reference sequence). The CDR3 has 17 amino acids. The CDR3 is CATSRDRGISSYNEQFF. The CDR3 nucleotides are TGTGCCACCAGCAGAGATCGAGGGATCAGCTCCTACAATGAGCAGTTCTTC.

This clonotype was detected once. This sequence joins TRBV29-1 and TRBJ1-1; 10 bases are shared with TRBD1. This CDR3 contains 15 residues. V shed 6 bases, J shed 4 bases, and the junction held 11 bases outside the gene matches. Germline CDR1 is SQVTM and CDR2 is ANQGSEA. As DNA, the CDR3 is TGCAGCGTAGGGACAGGGGAAAAGGCGGGCACTGAAGCTTTCTTT. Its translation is CSVGTGEKAGTEAFF.

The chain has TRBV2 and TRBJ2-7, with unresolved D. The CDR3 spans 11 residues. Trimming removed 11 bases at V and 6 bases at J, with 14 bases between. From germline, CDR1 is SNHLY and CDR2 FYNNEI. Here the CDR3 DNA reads TGTGCCTCATCCCCCAACCTCGAGCAGTACTTC. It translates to CASSPNLEQYF.

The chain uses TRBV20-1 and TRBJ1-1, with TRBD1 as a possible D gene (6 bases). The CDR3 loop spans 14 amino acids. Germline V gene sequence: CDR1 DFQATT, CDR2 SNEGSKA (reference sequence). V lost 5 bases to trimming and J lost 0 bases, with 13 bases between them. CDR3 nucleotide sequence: TGCAGTGCTCGTATAGGGGGTATGAACACTGAAGCTTTCTTT. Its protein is CSARIGGMNTEAFF.

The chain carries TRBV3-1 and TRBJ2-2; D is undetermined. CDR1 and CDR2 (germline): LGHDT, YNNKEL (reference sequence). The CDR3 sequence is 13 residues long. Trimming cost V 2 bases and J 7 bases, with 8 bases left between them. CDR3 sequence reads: CASSQTDGGELFF. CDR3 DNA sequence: TGTGCCAGCAGCCAAACTGACGGCGGGGAGCTGTTTTTT.

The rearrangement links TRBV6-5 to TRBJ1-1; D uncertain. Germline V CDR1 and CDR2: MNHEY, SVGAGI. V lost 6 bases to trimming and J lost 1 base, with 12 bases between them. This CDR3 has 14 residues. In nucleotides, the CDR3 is TGTGCCAGCAGGGTCCGCGGGCCGAACACTGAAGCTTTCTTT. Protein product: CASRVRGPNTEAFF.

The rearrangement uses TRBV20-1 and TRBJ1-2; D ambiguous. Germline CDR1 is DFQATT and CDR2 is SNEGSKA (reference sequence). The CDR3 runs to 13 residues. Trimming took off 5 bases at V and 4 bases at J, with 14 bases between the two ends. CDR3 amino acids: CSAGAEAGYGYTF. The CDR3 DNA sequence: TGCAGTGCTGGAGCGGAGGCAGGCTATGGCTACACCTTC.

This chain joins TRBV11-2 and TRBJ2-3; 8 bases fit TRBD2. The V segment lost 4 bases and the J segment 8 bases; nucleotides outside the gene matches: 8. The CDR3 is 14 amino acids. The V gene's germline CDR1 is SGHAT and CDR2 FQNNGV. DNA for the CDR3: TGTGCCAGCAGCTCGACCTCGGGAGGGGGTACGCAGTATTTT. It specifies CASSSTSGGGTQYF. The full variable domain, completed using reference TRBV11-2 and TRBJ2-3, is EAGVAQSPRYKIIEKRQSVAFWCNPISGHATLYWYQQILGQGPKLLIQFQNNGVVDDSQLPKDRFSAERLKGVDSTLKIQPAKLEDSAVYLCASSSTSGGGTQYFGPGTRLTVL.

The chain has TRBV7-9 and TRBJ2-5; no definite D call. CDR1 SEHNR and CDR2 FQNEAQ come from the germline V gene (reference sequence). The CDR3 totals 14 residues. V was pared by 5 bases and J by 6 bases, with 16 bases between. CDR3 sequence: CASSGVGQLKTQYF. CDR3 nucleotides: TGTGCCAGCAGCGGAGTTGGTCAGTTGAAGACCCAGTACTTC.

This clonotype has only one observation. The CDR3, as DNA: TGTGCCAGCAGACGGACAGGGGGGGAGGAGACCCAGTACTTC. It yields the protein CASRRTGGEETQYF. The chain uses TRBV3-1 and TRBJ2-5; 10 bases line up with TRBD1. Losses at the gene ends were 6 bases for V and 5 bases for J; bases not matched to a gene: 6. From germline, CDR1 is LGHDT and CDR2 YNNKEL (reference sequence). The CDR3 covers 14 residues.

In DNA, the CDR3 is TGCAGCGTTGAAGATCGTGCACTAGCGGGAGGGTTGGTCACCGGGGAGCTGTTTTTT. This gives the protein CSVEDRALAGGLVTGELFF. The chain carries TRBV29-1 and TRBJ2-2; 13 bases line up with TRBD2. The CDR3 sequence is 19 residues long. Germline V gene sequence: CDR1 SQVTM, CDR2 ANQGSEA. The trim removed 0 bases at V and 4 bases at J, leaving 11 bases unmatched.

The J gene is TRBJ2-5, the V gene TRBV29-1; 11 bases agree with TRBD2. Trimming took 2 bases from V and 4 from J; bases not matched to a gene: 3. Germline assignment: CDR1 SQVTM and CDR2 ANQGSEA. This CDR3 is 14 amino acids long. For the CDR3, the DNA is TGCAGCGTTGAAACGGGACTAGCGGTAGAGACCCAGTACTTC. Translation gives CSVETGLAVETQYF.